What follows is one TCR beta chain and its context. V lost 7 bases and J lost 8, with 16 bases in between. The CDR3 extends over 13 amino acids. Looked up from germline, CDR1 is SGHNT and CDR2 is YYREEE (reference sequence). The entry originates in a study of blood T cell repertoires in COVID-19. The assay was immunoSEQ multiplex PCR, and TCRdb's table has in-frame clones only and misses some. The table records 200,000 to 250,000 clones, about 81% of them present only once. The material sequenced was peripheral blood. This chain uses TRBV5-4 with TRBJ2-1, with D perhaps TRBD2 (6 bases). The receptor was isolated from a woman aged 80 or older with COVID-19, enrolled during active disease. This chain's CDR3 is CASGTTSFDEQFF. CDR3 DNA: TGTGCCAGCGGGACGACTAGTTTCGATGAGCAGTTCTTC.